This is a list of T cell receptor beta chains from one sample in a study of beta chain features in type 1 diabetes. Repertoires were generated with immunoSEQ multiplex PCR, while TCRdb's copy carries only in-frame clones and drops some. The table has fewer than 550,000 clones, more than 9.5% seen once; the top ten hold roughly 0.046%. Sequencing used naive CD4+ T cells from blood. These receptors originate from a young woman in good health. CDR3s include the opening cysteine and the closing phenylalanine or tryptophan. A D gene is named only where the DNA matches it firmly. Only some rows state a clone size, as once, few, many or a class for expanded clones.

j_call clone_size cdr3_length d_call v_call cdr3_aa cdr3_nt
TRBJ1-3 - 15 - TRBV5-6 CASSLYGNSGNTIYF TGTGCCAGCAGCTTATACGGAAACTCTGGAAACACCATATATTTT
TRBJ2-3 few 14 - TRBV19 CASSTSTYTDTQYF TGTGCCAGTAGTACCTCGACATACACAGATACGCAGTATTTT
TRBJ2-3 - 16 TRBD1 TRBV18 CASSPKTGFSTDTQYF TGTGCCAGCTCACCCAAGACAGGGTTTAGCACAGATACGCAGTATTTT
TRBJ2-5 - 13 TRBD2 TRBV7-9 CASSLTSAETQYF TGTGCCAGCAGCTTGACTAGCGCGGAGACCCAGTACTTC
TRBJ2-5 - 16 TRBD1 TRBV25-1 CASSDLLMGTVGTQYF TGTGCCAGCAGTGATCTCCTAATGGGGACAGTTGGGACCCAGTACTTC
TRBJ2-5 - 12 - TRBV23-1 CASSQSGETQYF TGCGCCAGCAGTCAAAGCGGGGAGACCCAGTACTTC
TRBJ2-1 - 17 - TRBV27 CASSPEYWDSARNEQFF TGTGCCAGCAGTCCCGAATATTGGGACTCCGCACGGAATGAGCAGTTCTTC
TRBJ2-5 few 11 - TRBV6-1 CATKYQETQYF TGTGCCACCAAGTACCAAGAGACCCAGTACTTC
TRBJ1-1 - 13 - TRBV5-1 CASSDQVNTEAFF TGCGCCAGCAGCGACCAAGTGAACACTGAAGCTTTCTTT
TRBJ1-4 few 12 TRBD1 TRBV30 CACGQANEKLFF TGTGCCTGTGGACAGGCGAATGAAAAACTGTTTTTT
TRBJ1-2 - 15 - TRBV7-2 CASSSYSYFNYGYTF TGTGCCAGCAGCTCTTACAGCTACTTTAACTATGGCTACACCTTC
TRBJ1-5 - 15 - TRBV7-2 CASSFGRGRNQPQHF TGTGCCAGCAGCTTCGGCAGGGGCCGCAATCAGCCCCAGCATTTT
TRBJ2-1 few 16 TRBD2 TRBV9 CASSAGLAGGKNEQFF TGTGCCAGCAGCGCTGGACTAGCGGGAGGGAAAAATGAGCAGTTCTTC
TRBJ1-5 few 14 - TRBV7-9 CASSSLDVRQPQHF TGTGCCAGCAGCTCACTGGACGTACGCCAGCCCCAGCATTTT
TRBJ2-2 - 15 TRBD1 TRBV7-9 CASSPSPGGTGELFF TGTGCCAGCAGCCCTTCGCCAGGGGGCACCGGGGAGCTGTTTTTT
TRBJ1-5 - 12 - TRBV7-9 CASSLGNQPQHF TGTGCCAGCAGCTTAGGCAATCAGCCCCAGCATTTT
TRBJ2-5 few 17 TRBD1 TRBV28 CASSDGLKRQGRETQYF TGTGCCAGCAGCGACGGGTTAAAGCGACAGGGTAGGGAGACCCAGTACTTC
TRBJ2-1 - 16 TRBD1 TRBV4-3 CASSQEGTGGTGEQFF TGCGCCAGCAGCCAAGAAGGGACAGGGGGGACTGGGGAGCAGTTCTTC
TRBJ1-6 - 15 - TRBV7-9 CASSPPDRGHSPLHF TGTGCCAGCAGCCCTCCGGACAGAGGCCATTCACCCCTCCACTTT
TRBJ2-5 - 13 - TRBV29-1 CSVILQVQETQYF TGCAGCGTTATTTTACAGGTCCAAGAGACCCAGTACTTC
TRBJ2-2 few 14 TRBD2 TRBV7-2 CASGPSGYTGELFF TGTGCCAGCGGACCTAGCGGCTACACCGGGGAGCTGTTTTTT
TRBJ2-5 many 11 - TRBV20-1 CSAVDGETQYF TGCAGTGCAGTAGATGGTGAGACCCAGTACTTC
TRBJ1-5 - 15 - TRBV18 CASSLGTVSNQPQHF TGTGCCAGCTCACTAGGGACCGTTAGCAATCAGCCCCAGCATTTT
TRBJ1-1 - 16 TRBD1 TRBV4-1 CASSQRGQAQATEAFF TGCGCCAGCAGCCAGAGGGGACAGGCCCAGGCGACTGAAGCTTTCTTT
TRBJ1-1 few 12 - TRBV6-5 CASSSLPGSAFF TGTGCCAGCAGTTCGCTGCCCGGGTCAGCTTTCTTT
TRBJ1-5 - 13 - TRBV25-1 CASSDRYDQPQHF TGTGCCAGCAGTGACCGCTATGATCAGCCCCAGCATTTT
TRBJ1-1 - 13 - TRBV7-9 CASSLAGTGEAFF TGTGCCAGCAGCTTAGCAGGAACTGGCGAAGCTTTCTTT
TRBJ1-6 - 15 - TRBV27 CASSLSGPRNSPLHF TGTGCCAGCAGTTTATCAGGGCCCCGGAATTCACCCCTCCACTTT
TRBJ2-5 - 13 - TRBV7-3 CASSLGPKETQYF TGTGCCAGCAGCCTCGGACCAAAAGAGACCCAGTACTTC
TRBJ2-7 - 13 - TRBV25-1 CASSGSPAYEQYF TGTGCCAGCAGTGGTTCTCCAGCTTACGAGCAGTACTTC